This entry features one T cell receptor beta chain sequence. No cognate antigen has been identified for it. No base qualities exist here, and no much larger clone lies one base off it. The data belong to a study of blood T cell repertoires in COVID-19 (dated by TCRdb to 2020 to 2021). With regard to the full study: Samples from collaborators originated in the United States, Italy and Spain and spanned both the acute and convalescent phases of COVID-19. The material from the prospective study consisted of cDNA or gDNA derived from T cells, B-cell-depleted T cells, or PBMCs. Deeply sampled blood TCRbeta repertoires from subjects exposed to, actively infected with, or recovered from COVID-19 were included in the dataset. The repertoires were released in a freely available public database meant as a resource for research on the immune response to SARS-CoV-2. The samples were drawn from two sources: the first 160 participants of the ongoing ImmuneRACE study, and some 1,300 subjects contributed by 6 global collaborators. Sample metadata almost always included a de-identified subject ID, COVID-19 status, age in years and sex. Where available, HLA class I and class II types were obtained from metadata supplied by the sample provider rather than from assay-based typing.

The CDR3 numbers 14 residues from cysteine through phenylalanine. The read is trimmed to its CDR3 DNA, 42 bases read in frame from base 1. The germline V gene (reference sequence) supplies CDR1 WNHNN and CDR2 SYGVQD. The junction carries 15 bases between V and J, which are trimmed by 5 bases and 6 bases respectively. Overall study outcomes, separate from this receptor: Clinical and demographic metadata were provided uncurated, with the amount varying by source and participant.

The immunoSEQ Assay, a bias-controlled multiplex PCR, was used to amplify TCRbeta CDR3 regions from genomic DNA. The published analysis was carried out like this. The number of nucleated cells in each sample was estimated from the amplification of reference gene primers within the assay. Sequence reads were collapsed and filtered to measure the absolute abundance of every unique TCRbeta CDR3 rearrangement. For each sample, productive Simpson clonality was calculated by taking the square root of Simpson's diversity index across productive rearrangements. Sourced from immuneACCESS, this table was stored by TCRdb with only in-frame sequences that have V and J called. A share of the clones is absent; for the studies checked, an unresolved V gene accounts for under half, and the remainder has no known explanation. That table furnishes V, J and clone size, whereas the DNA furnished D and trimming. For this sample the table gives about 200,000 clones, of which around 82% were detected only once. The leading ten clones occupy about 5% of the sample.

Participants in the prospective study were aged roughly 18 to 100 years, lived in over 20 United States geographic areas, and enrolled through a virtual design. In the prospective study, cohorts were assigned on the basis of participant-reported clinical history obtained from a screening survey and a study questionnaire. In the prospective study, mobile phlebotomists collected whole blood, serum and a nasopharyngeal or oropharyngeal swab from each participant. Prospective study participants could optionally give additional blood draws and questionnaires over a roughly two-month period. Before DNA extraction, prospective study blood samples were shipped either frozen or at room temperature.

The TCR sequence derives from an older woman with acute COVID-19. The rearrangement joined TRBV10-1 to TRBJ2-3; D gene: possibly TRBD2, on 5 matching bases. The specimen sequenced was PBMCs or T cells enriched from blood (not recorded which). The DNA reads TGCGCCAGCAGTAGATTGGACTTTCCCGATACGCAGTATTTT. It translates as CASSRLDFPDTQYF.